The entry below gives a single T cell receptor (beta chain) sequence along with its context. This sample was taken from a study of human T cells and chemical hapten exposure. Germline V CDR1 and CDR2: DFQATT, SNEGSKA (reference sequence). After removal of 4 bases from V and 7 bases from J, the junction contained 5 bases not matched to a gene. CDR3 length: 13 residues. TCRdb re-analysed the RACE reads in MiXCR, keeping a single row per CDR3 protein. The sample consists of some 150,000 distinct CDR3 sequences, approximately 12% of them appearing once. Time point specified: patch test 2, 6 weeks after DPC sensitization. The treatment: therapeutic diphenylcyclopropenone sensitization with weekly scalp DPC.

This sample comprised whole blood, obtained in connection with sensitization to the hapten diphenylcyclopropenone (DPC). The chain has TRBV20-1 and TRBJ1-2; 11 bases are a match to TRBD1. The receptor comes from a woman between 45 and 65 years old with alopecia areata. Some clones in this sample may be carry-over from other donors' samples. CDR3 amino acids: CSAKHGQGAGYTF. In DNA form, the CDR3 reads TGCAGTGCTAAGCATGGACAGGGGGCTGGCTACACCTTC.